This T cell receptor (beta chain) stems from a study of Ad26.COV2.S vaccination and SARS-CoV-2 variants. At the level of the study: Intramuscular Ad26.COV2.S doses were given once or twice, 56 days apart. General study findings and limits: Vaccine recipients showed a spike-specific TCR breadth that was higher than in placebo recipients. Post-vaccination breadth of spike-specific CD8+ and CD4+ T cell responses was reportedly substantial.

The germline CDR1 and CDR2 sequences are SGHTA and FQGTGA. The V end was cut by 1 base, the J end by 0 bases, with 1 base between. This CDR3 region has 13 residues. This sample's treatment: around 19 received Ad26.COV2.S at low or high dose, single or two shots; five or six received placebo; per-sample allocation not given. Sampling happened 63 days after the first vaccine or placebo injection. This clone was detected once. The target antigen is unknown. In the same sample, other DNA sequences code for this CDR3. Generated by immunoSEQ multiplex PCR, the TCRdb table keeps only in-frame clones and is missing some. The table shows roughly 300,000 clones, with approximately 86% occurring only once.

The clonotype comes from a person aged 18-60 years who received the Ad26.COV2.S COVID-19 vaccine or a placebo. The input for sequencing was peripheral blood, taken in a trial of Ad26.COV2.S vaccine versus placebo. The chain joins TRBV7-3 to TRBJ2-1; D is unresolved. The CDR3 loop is CASSLSSYNEQFF. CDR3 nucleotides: TGTGCCAGCAGCTTAAGCTCCTACAATGAGCAGTTCTTC.